This T cell receptor beta chain came from a study of CD8+ T cells in alopecia areata. The V gene's germline CDR1 is SEHNR and CDR2 FQNEAQ (reference sequence). The CDR3 consists of 12 residues. V was clipped by 5 bases and J by 7 bases, with 9 bases between them. Those with alopecia areata gave lesional scalp punch biopsies and peripheral blood. This clone has only a few counts. As the sequencing template, cDNA was produced by extracting RNA and reverse transcribing it. Clones were read by immunoSEQ multiplex PCR, and TCRdb kept only the in-frame ones, dropping some. The sample lists roughly 150,000 clones, less than 65% occurring once.

The clonotype was recovered from a human donor with alopecia areata. The sample here was CD8+ T cells sorted from blood, taken at week 0. The genes are TRBV7-9 and TRBJ2-1; D remains ambiguous. The CDR3 region is CASSITSNEQFF. CDR3 bases: TGTGCCAGCAGCATTACCTCAAATGAGCAGTTCTTC.